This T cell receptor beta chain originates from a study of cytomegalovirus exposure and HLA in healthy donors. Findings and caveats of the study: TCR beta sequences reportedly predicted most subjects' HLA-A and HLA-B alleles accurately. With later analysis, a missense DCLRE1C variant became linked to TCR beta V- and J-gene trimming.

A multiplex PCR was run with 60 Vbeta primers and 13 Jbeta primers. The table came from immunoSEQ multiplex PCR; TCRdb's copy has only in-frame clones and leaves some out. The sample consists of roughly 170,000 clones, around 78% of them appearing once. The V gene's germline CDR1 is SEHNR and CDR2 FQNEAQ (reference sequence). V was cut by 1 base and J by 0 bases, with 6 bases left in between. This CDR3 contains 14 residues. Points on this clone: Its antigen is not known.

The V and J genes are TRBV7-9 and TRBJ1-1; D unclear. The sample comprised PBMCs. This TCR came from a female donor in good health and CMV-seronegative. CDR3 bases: TGTGCCAGCAGCTTAGGGGAGTTGAACACTGAAGCTTTCTTT. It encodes CASSLGELNTEAFF. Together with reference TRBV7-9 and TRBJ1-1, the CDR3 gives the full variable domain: DTGVSQNPRHKITKRGQNVTFRCDPISEHNRLYWYRQTLGQGPEFLTYFQNEAQLEKSRLLSDRFSAERPKGSFSTLEIQRTEQGDSAMYLCASSLGELNTEAFFGQGTRLTVV.